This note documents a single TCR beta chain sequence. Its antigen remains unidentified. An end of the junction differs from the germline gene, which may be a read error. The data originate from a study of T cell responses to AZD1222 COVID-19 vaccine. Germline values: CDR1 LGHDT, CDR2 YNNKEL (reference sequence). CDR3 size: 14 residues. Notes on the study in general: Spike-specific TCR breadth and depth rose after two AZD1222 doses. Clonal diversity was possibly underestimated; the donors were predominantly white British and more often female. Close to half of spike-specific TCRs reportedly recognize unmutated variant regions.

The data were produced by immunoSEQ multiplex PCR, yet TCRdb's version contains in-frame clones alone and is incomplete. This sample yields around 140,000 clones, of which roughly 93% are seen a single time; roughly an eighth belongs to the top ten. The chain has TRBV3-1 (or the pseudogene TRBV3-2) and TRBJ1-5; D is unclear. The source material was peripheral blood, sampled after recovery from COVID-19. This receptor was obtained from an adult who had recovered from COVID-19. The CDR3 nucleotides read TGTGCCAGTAGCCAAGGAGTAGGCCAGCAGCCCCAGCATTTT. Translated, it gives CASSQGVGQQPQHF.